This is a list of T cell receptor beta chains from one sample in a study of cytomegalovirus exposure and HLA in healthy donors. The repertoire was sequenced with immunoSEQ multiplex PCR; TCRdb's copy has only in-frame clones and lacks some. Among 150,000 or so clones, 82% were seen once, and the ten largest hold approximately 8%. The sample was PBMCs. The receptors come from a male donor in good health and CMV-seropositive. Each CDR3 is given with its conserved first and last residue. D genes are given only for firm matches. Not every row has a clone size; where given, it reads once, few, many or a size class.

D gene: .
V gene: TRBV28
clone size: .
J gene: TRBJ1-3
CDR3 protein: CASTTRGSGNTIYF
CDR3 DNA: TGTGCCAGCACCACTCGGGGTTCTGGAAACACCATATATTTT

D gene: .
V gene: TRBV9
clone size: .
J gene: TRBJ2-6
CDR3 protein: CASSPRSIQLSGANGLTF
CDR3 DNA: TGTGCCAGCAGCCCCCGATCGATACAACTCTCTGGGGCCAACGGCCTGACTTTC

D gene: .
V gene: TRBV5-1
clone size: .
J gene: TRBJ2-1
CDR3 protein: CASTLDGLNEQFF
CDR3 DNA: TGCGCCAGCACCTTGGACGGTCTAAATGAGCAGTTCTTC

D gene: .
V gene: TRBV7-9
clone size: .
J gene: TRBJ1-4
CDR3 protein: CASSQEAGGDEKLFF
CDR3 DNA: TGTGCCAGCAGCCAGGAGGCAGGAGGGGATGAAAAACTGTTTTTT

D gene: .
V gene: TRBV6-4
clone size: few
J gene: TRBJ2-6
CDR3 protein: CASSYGGANVLTF
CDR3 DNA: TGTGCCAGCAGTTACGGTGGGGCCAACGTCCTGACTTTC

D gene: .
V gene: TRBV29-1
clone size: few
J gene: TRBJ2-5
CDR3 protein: CSVDASGQETQYF
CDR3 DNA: TGCAGCGTTGATGCGTCAGGGCAAGAGACCCAGTACTTC

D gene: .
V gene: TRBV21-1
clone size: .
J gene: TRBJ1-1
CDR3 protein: CASTPRTRGTKAFF
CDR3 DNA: TGTGCCAGCACTCCGCGGACAAGGGGCACTAAAGCTTTCTTT

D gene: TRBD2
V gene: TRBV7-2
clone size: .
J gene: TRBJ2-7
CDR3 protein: CASSLALSGSGSYEQYF
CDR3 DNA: TGTGCCAGCAGCTTAGCACTTAGCGGGAGTGGGTCCTACGAGCAGTACTTC

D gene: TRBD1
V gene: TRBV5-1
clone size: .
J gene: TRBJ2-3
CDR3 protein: CASSLDRGQVADTQYF
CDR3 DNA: TGCGCCAGCAGCTTGGACAGGGGGCAAGTTGCAGATACGCAGTATTTT

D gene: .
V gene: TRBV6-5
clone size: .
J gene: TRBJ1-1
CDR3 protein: CASSYSVGAANTEAFF
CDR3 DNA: TGTGCCAGCAGTTACTCGGTAGGGGCTGCGAACACTGAAGCTTTCTTT

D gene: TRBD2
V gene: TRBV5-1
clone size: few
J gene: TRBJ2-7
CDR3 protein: CASRPLAGDEQYF
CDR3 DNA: TGCGCCAGCAGGCCACTAGCGGGAGACGAGCAGTACTTC

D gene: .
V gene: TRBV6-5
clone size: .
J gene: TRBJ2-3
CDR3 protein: CASSLSDTQYF
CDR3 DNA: TGTGCCAGCAGCCTATCAGATACGCAGTATTTT

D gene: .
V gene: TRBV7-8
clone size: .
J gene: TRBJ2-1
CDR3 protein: CASSLRTAYNEQFF
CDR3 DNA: TGTGCCAGCAGCCTTAGGACAGCCTACAATGAGCAGTTCTTC